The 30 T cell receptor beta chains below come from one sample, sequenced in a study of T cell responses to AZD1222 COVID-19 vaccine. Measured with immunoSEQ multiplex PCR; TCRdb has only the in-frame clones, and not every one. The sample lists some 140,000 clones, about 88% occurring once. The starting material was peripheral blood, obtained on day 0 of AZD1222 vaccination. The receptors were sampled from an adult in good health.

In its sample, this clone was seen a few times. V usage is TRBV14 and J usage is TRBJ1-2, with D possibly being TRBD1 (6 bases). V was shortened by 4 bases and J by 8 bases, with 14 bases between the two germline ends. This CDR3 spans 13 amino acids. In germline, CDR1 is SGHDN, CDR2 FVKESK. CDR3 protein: CASSRTVSAGYTF. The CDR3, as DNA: TGTGCCAGCAGCCGGACAGTCTCCGCCGGCTACACCTTC.

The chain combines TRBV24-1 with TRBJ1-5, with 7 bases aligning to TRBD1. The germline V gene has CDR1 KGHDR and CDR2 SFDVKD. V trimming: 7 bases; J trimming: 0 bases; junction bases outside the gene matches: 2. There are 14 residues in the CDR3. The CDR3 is CATRSGGSNQPQHF. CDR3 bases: TGTGCCACCAGATCAGGGGGTAGCAATCAGCCCCAGCATTTT.

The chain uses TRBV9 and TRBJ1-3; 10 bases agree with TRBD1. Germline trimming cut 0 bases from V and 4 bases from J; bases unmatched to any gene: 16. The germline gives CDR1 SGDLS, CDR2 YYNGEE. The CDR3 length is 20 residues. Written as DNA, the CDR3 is TGTGCCAGCAGCGTAGATGAGAAGGGGGGGACAGGGGTTGCAGGAAACACCATATATTTT. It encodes CASSVDEKGGTGVAGNTIYF.

As DNA, the CDR3 is TGTGCCAGCAGTTTGATAGTGAACACTGAAGCTTTCTTT. Amino acids: CASSLIVNTEAFF. The chain has TRBV12-3 or TRBV12-4 and TRBJ1-1, with no clear D. This CDR3 comprises 13 residues. V lost 3 bases, J lost 0 bases, and 5 bases lay in between.

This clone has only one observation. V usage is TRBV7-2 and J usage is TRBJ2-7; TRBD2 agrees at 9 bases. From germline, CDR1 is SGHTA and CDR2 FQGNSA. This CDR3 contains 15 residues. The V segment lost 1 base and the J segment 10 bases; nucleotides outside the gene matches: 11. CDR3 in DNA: TGTGCCAGCAGCTTAGTCGTGGGTAGCGGGGGATCCCAGTACTTC. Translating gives CASSLVVGSGGSQYF.

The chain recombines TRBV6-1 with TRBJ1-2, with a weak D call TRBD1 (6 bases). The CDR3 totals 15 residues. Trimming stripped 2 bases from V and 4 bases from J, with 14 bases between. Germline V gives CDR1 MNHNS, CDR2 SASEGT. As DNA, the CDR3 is TGTGCCAGCAGTGAATCAGGGGTTTACGTCTATGGCTACACCTTC. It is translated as CASSESGVYVYGYTF.

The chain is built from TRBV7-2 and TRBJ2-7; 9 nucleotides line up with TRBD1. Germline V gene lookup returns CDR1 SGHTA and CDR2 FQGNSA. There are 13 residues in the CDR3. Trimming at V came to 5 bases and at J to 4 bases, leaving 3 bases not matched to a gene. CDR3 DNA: TGTGCCAGCAGCAACAGGGGGCCATACGAGCAGTACTTC. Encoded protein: CASSNRGPYEQYF.

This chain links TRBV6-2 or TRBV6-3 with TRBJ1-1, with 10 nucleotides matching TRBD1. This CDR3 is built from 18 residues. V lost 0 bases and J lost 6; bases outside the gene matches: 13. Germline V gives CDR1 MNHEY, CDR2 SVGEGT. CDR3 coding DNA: TGTGCCAGCAGTTACTCGCGGGACAGGGGTTTGTGGATCGCTGAAGCTTTCTTT. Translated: CASSYSRDRGLWIAEAFF.

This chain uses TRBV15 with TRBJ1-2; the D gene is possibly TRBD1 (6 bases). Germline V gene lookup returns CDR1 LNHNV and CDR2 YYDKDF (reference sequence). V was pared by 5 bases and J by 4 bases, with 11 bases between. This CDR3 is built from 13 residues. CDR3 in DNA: TGTGCCACCAGCCCGGGACACTCCTATGGCTACACCTTC. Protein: CATSPGHSYGYTF.

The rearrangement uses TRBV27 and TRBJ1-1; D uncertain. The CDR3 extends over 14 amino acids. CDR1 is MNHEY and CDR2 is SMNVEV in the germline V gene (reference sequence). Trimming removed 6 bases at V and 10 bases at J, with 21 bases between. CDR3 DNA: TGTGCCAGCAGACGACCCGGTTTTCCTTGGGGAGCTTTCTTT. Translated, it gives CASRRPGFPWGAFF.

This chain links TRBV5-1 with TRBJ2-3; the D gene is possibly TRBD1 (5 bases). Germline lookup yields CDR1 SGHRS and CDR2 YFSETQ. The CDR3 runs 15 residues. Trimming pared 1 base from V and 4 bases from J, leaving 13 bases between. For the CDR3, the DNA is TGCGCCAGCAGCTTGCGGAACCTAGGGGCAGATACGCAGTATTTT. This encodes CASSLRNLGADTQYF.

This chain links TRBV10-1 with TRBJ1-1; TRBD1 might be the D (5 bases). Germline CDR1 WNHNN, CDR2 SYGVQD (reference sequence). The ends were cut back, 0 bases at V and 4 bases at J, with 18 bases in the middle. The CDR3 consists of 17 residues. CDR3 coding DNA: TGCGCCAGCAGTGAGTCAGTATTCTTGCAGGGAGGCACTGAAGCTTTCTTT. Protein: CASSESVFLQGGTEAFF.

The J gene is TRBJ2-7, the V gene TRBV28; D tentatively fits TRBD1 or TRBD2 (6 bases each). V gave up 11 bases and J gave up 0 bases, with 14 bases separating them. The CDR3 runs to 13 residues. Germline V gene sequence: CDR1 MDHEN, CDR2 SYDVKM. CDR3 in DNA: TGTGCCTGGGGGGCCGAAAGCTCCTACGAGCAGTACTTC. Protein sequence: CAWGAESSYEQYF.

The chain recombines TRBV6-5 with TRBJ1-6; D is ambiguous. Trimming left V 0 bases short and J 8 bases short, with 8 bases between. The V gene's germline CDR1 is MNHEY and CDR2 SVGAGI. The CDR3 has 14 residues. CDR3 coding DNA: TGTGCCAGCAGTTACTCGACGCGCGATTCACCCCTCCACTTT. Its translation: CASSYSTRDSPLHF.

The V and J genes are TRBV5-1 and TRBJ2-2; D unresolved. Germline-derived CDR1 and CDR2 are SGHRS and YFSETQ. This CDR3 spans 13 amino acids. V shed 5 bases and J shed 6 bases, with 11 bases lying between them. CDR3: CASSKGLPGELFF. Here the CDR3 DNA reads TGCGCCAGCAGTAAAGGGCTTCCCGGGGAGCTGTTTTTT.

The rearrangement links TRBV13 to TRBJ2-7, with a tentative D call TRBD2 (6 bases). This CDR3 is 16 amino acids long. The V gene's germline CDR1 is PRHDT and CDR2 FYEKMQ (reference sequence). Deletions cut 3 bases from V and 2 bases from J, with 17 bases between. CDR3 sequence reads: CASSFRGLPHTYEQYF. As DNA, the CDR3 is TGTGCCAGCAGCTTCCGGGGACTTCCCCATACCTACGAGCAGTACTTC.

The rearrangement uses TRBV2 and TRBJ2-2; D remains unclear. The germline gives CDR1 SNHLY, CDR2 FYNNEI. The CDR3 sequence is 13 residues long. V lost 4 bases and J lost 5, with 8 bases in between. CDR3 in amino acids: CASSVQATGELFF. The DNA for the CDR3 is TGTGCCAGCAGTGTTCAGGCGACCGGGGAGCTGTTTTTT. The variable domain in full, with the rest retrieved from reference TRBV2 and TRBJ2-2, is EPEVTQTPSHQVTQMGQEVILRCVPISNHLYFYWYRQILGQKVEFLVSFYNNEISEKSEIFDDQFSVERPDGSNFTLKIRSTKLEDSAMYFCASSVQATGELFFGEGSRLTVL.

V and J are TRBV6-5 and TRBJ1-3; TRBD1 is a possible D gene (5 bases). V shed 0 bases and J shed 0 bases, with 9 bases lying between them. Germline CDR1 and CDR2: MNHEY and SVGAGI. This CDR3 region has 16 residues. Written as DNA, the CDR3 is TGTGCCAGCAGTTACTCTTGGGGCACCTCTGGAAACACCATATATTTT. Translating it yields CASSYSWGTSGNTIYF.

CDR3 in amino acids: CASSPETRETQYF. The DNA for the CDR3 is TGCGCCAGCAGCCCGGAGACCCGAGAGACCCAGTACTTC. The chain uses TRBV5-1 and TRBJ2-5; no firm D call. The germline V and J ends were trimmed by 4 bases and 4 bases, with 11 bases remaining between them. The CDR3 spans 13 residues. Germline V gene data show CDR1 as SGHRS and CDR2 as YFSETQ.

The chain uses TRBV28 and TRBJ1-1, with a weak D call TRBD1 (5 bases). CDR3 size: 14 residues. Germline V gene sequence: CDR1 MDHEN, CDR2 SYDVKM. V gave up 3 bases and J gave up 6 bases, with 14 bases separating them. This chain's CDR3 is CASSFRSGGAEAFF. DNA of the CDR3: TGTGCCAGCAGTTTCAGATCCGGGGGGGCTGAAGCTTTCTTT. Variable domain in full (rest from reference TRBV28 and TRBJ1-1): DVKVTQSSRYLVKRTGEKVFLECVQDMDHENMFWYRQDPGLGLRLIYFSYDVKMKEKGDIPEGYSVSREKKERFSLILESASTNQTSMYLCASSFRSGGAEAFFGQGTRLTVV.

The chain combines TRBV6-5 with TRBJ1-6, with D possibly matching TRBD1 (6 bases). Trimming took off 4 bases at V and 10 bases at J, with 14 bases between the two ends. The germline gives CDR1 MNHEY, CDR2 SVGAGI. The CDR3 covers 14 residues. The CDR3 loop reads CASSSRGRSSPLHF. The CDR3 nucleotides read TGTGCCAGCAGTTCCAGGGGACGCTCATCACCCCTCCACTTT.

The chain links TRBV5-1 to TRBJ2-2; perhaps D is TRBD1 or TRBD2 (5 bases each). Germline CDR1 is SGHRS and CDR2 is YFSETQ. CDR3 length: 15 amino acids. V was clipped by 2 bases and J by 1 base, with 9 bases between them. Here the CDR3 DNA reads TGCGCCAGCAGCTTCGGGACGGAGAACACCGGGGAGCTGTTTTTT. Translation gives CASSFGTENTGELFF.

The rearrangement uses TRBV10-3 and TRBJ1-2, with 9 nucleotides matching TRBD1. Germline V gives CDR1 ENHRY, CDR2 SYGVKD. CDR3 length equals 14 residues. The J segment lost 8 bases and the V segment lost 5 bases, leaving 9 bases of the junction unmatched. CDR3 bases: TGTGCCATCAGTTTCGTACAGGGGGCGAGGGGCTACACCTTC. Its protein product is CAISFVQGARGYTF.

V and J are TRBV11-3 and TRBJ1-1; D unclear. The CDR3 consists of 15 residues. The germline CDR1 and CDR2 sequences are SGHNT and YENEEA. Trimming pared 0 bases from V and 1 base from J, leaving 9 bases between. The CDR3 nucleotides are TGTGCCAGCAGCTTAGATCGAGCGCCGAACACTGAAGCTTTCTTT. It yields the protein CASSLDRAPNTEAFF.

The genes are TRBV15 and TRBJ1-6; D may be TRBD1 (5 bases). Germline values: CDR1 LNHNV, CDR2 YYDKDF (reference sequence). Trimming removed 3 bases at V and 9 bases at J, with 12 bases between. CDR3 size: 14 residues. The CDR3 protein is CATSSRDMSSPLHF. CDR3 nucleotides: TGTGCCACCAGCAGCAGGGATATGTCTTCACCCCTCCACTTT.

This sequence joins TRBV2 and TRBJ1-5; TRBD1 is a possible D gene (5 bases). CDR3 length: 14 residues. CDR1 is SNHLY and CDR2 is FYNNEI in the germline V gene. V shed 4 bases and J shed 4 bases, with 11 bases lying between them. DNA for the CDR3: TGTGCCAGCAGTGTTCCGGGGGGTAATCAGCCCCAGCATTTT. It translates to CASSVPGGNQPQHF.

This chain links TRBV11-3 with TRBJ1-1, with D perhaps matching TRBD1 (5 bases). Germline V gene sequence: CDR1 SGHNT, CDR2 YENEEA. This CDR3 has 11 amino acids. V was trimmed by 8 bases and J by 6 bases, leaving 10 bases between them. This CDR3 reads CASAGGAEAFF. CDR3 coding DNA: TGTGCCAGCGCGGGGGGGGCTGAAGCTTTCTTT.

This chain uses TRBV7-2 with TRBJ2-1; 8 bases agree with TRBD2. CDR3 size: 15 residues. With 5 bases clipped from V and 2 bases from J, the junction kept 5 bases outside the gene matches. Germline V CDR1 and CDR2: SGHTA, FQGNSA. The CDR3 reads CASSPSLAAYNEQFF. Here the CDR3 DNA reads TGTGCCAGCAGCCCGTCACTAGCGGCCTACAATGAGCAGTTCTTC.

CDR3 in DNA: TGTGCCAGCAGTGAAGGTTCCGTAGACAATCAGCCCCAGCATTTT. This codes for CASSEGSVDNQPQHF. The chain couples TRBV6-1 to TRBJ1-5; D remains unclear. This CDR3 has 15 amino acids. The V gene's germline CDR1 is MNHNS and CDR2 SASEGT. The ends were cut back, 1 base at V and 3 bases at J, with 10 bases in the middle.

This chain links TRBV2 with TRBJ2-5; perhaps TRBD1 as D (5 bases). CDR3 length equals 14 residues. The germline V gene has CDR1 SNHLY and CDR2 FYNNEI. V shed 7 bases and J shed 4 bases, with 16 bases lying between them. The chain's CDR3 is CASNYVQGRETQYF. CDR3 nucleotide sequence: TGTGCCAGCAATTACGTCCAGGGTCGAGAGACCCAGTACTTC.